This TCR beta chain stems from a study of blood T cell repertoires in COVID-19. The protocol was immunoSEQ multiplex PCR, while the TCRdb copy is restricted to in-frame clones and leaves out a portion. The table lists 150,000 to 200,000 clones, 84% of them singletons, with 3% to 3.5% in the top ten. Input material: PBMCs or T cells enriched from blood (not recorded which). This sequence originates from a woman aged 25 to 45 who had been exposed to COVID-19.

Written as DNA, the CDR3 is TGTGCCAGCAGTTACTCGAGCGCAGGACAGGGCTACGAGCAGTACTTC. Its translation is CASSYSSAGQGYEQYF. The chain combines TRBV6-5 with TRBJ2-7, with 8 positions matching TRBD1. V was clipped by 0 bases and J by 3 bases; unmatched bases: 7. CDR1 is MNHEY and CDR2 is SVGAGI in the germline V gene. The CDR3 has 16 amino acids.